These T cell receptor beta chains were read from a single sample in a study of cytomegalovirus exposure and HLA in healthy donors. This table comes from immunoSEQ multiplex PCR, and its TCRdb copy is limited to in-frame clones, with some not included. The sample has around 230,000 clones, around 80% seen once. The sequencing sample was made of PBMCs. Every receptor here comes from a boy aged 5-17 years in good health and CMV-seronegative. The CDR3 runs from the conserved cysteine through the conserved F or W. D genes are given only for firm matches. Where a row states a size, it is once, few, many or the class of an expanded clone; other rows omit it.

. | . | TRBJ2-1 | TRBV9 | CASSLLGYPEQFF | TGTGCCAGCAGCCTTCTAGGATATCCTGAGCAGTTCTTC
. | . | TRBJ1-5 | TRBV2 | CASGGRDYSNQPQHF | TGTGCCAGCGGAGGCAGAGACTATAGCAATCAGCCCCAGCATTTT
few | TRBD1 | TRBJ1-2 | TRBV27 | CASSSPTGRYGYTF | TGTGCCAGCAGTTCACCGACAGGGAGGTATGGCTACACCTTC
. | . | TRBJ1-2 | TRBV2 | CASSDHRGDYTF | TGTGCCAGCAGTGACCATAGAGGCGACTACACCTTC
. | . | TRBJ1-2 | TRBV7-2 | CASTKASQGFSNYGYTF | TGTGCCAGCACTAAAGCTTCCCAGGGGTTCTCTAACTATGGCTACACCTTC
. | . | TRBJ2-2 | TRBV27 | CASSYRYTGELFF | TGTGCCAGCAGTTACCGGTACACCGGGGAGCTGTTTTTT
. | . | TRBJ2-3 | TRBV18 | CASSPPPQGTDTQYF | TGTGCCAGCTCACCACCGCCGCAGGGCACAGATACGCAGTATTTT
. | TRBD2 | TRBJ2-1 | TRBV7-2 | CASSLSSGSYNEQFF | TGTGCCAGCAGCTTATCCAGCGGGAGCTACAATGAGCAGTTCTTC
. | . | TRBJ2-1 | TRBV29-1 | CSGGHYNEQFF | TGCAGCGGAGGACATTACAATGAGCAGTTCTTC
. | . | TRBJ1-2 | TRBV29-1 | CSVEDPGFGYTF | TGCAGCGTTGAAGATCCCGGGTTTGGCTACACCTTC
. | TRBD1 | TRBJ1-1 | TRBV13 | CASSSGQGSTEAFF | TGTGCCAGCAGCTCCGGACAGGGGTCCACTGAAGCTTTCTTT
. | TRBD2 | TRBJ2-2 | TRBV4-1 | CASSLEGLAGGSDTGELFF | TGCGCCAGCAGCCTCGAGGGACTAGCGGGAGGGTCGGACACCGGGGAGCTGTTTTTT